One and the same sample provided the 21 T cell receptor beta chains below, sequenced in a study of T cell changes during pregnancy in multiple sclerosis. TCRdb's table, derived via immunoSEQ multiplex PCR, lists solely in-frame clones and lacks some. The sample lists 70,000 to 100,000 clones, 92% seen once, with 1.5% in the top ten. Sequences were derived from peripheral blood, sampled in the first trimester of pregnancy. These receptors all come from a female donor with multiple sclerosis, enrolled in a pregnancy study.

The chain is built from TRBV27 and TRBJ2-3; 7 nucleotides match TRBD1. CDR3 length: 14 amino acids. V lost 3 bases, J lost 5 bases, and 5 bases stayed unmatched. Germline loops: CDR1 MNHEY, CDR2 SMNVEV (reference sequence). The CDR3 coding sequence is TGTGCCAGCAGTTTGTACAGGGGAGAAGATACGCAGTATTTT. This encodes CASSLYRGEDTQYF.

The rearrangement uses TRBV5-1 and TRBJ2-5; TRBD2 matches at 11 bases. The ends lost 3 bases at V and 5 bases at J; junction bases unmatched: 6. The V gene's germline CDR1 is SGHRS and CDR2 YFSETQ. The CDR3 covers 15 residues. CDR3 nucleotides: TGCGCCAGCAGCTATGAGACTAGCGGGATTGAGACCCAGTACTTC. Its translation: CASSYETSGIETQYF.

The chain recombines TRBV28 with TRBJ2-1; 10 bases match TRBD1. CDR3 length: 13 amino acids. Germline lookup yields CDR1 MDHEN and CDR2 SYDVKM. J lost 9 bases, V lost 7 bases, and 6 bases had no gene match. CDR3 region: CASIRQGAVEQFF. For the CDR3, the DNA is TGTGCCAGCATAAGACAGGGGGCGGTTGAGCAGTTCTTC.

This chain connects TRBV28 to TRBJ1-4; 9 nucleotides agree with TRBD1. CDR3 size: 13 residues. Germline V CDR1 and CDR2: MDHEN, SYDVKM. The J segment lost 15 bases and the V segment lost 6 bases, leaving 11 bases of the junction unmatched. In DNA form, the CDR3 reads TGTGCCAGCAGCAGACAGGGGGTGGGAAGGGTGTTTTTT. This sequence encodes CASSRQGVGRVFF.

The chain couples TRBV25-1 to TRBJ1-1; 10 bases agree with TRBD1. CDR3 size: 13 residues. Germline CDR1 is MGHDK and CDR2 is SYGVNS. V lost 9 bases and J lost 4; bases outside the gene matches: 5. CDR3 amino acids: CASIRTGGTEAFF. In DNA form, the CDR3 reads TGTGCCAGTATCCGGACAGGGGGCACTGAAGCTTTCTTT.

A few counts support this clone. The chain is built from TRBV6-1 and TRBJ1-2, with 9 bases fitting TRBD1. The trim removed 3 bases at V and 4 bases at J, leaving 3 bases unmatched. Germline V lookup: CDR1 MNHNS, CDR2 SASEGT. The CDR3 is made up of 14 amino acids. The CDR3 sequence is CASSEGTGLYGYTF. The CDR3 DNA follows: TGTGCCAGCAGTGAGGGGACAGGGCTCTATGGCTACACCTTC.

V is TRBV10-3 and J is TRBJ2-2, with D hard to call. The CDR3 spans 14 residues. Per germline, CDR1 ENHRY and CDR2 SYGVKD. V lost 3 bases and J lost 3, with 8 bases in between. CDR3 coding DNA: TGTGCCATCAGTGATGGTGGAGACACCGGGGAGCTGTTTTTT. Translated, it gives CAISDGGDTGELFF.

In DNA, the CDR3 is TGTGCCAGCAGTTTGAAACGGGGAACGAACACTGAAGCTTTCTTT. Encoded protein: CASSLKRGTNTEAFF. The chain is built from TRBV27 and TRBJ1-1; D unresolved. The germline gives CDR1 MNHEY, CDR2 SMNVEV (reference sequence). V lost 3 bases, J lost 1 base, and 12 bases lay in between. The CDR3 loop spans 15 amino acids.

The genes are TRBV7-9 and TRBJ2-2; D gene ambiguous. V lost 2 bases and J 9 bases, leaving 7 bases between the germline ends. Germline values: CDR1 SEHNR, CDR2 FQNEAQ (reference sequence). The CDR3 sequence is 12 residues long. The CDR3 region is CASSLSERELFF. The CDR3 DNA is TGTGCCAGCAGCTTATCCGAGAGGGAGCTGTTTTTT.

This chain uses TRBV12-2 with TRBJ1-3; no check of the table's D call, TRBD1, against the DNA was made. TRBV12-2 is a pseudogene locus. The CDR3 contains 15 residues. CDR3 sequence: CASRPRDREGNTIYF. CDR3 in DNA: TGTGCAAGTCGCCCCAGGGACAGGGAGGGAAACACCATATATTTT.

J is TRBJ2-1 and V is TRBV18, with a weak D call TRBD2 (5 bases). Trimming cost V 0 bases and J 7 bases, with 7 bases left between them. This CDR3 comprises 13 residues. CDR1 and CDR2 from the germline V gene are KGHSH and LQKENI. The CDR3 DNA follows: TGTGCCAGCTCACCACCGAGCGGAAATGAGCAGTTCTTC. Its translation: CASSPPSGNEQFF.

The J gene is TRBJ1-2, the V gene TRBV29-1; possibly TRBD1 for D (6 bases). From germline, CDR1 is SQVTM and CDR2 ANQGSEA. V was cut by 7 bases and J by 6 bases, with 15 bases left in between. The CDR3 consists of 12 residues. This chain's CDR3 is CSAVNRDNGYTF. CDR3 DNA: TGCAGCGCTGTGAACCGGGACAATGGCTACACCTTC.

The rearrangement uses TRBV5-8 and TRBJ2-3; 14 bases align to TRBD2. V lost 2 bases to trimming and J lost 0 bases; unmatched junction nucleotides: 2. CDR3 size: 17 residues. The V gene's germline CDR1 is SGHTS and CDR2 YDEGEE. CDR3 DNA: TGTGCCAGCAGCTTCGGGACTAGCGGGAGCAGCACAGATACGCAGTATTTT. This encodes CASSFGTSGSSTDTQYF.

This chain joins TRBV5-6 and TRBJ1-3; D not resolved. With 7 bases removed from V and 3 bases from J, the gap between germline ends came to 17 bases. CDR3 size: 15 residues. Germline CDR1 reads SGHDT; CDR2 reads YYEEEE. CDR3 residues: CASLEWPGVGNTIYF. The CDR3 nucleotides read TGTGCCAGCTTAGAGTGGCCCGGGGTTGGAAACACCATATATTTT.

V usage is TRBV7-2 and J usage is TRBJ2-7; 8 nucleotides agree with TRBD2. Germline CDR1 is SGHTA and CDR2 is FQGNSA. CDR3 length: 13 amino acids. V shed 4 bases, J shed 6 bases, and the junction held 5 bases outside the gene matches. CDR3 protein: CASSSPAGGEQYF. CDR3 DNA: TGTGCCAGCAGCTCTCCCGCGGGAGGCGAGCAGTACTTC.

V gene TRBV27 combines with J gene TRBJ2-7; 10 positions agree with TRBD2. Germline V gives CDR1 MNHEY, CDR2 SMNVEV (reference sequence). This CDR3 is 16 amino acids long. V lost 5 bases and J lost 5; bases outside the gene matches: 12. This CDR3 reads CASSPPSSGRADEQYF. For the CDR3, the DNA is TGTGCCAGCAGTCCTCCTTCCAGCGGGAGGGCCGACGAGCAGTACTTC.

This clone was seen once. DNA for the CDR3: TGTGCCAGTAGTCCCCTAGGGAGGGTCGGGGAGCTGTTTTTT. It specifies CASSPLGRVGELFF. The chain links TRBV19 to TRBJ2-2; 7 bases align to TRBD2. The V gene's germline CDR1 is LNHDA and CDR2 SQIVND (reference sequence). CDR3 length equals 14 residues. Trimming cost V 5 bases and J 7 bases; bases outside gene matches: 7.

The chain joins TRBV5-4 to TRBJ2-1, with unresolved D. The V gene's germline CDR1 is SGHNT and CDR2 YYREEE (reference sequence). The length of the CDR3 is 17 residues. Trimming stripped 4 bases from V and 0 bases from J, with 17 bases between. The CDR3 DNA sequence: TGTGCCAGCAGCCCCGTTCTTAGGAGTAGCTCCTACAATGAGCAGTTCTTC. Encoded protein: CASSPVLRSSSYNEQFF. The whole variable domain, remainder taken from reference TRBV5-4 and TRBJ2-1, is ETGVTQSPTHLIKTRGQQVTLRCSSQSGHNTVSWYQQALGQGPQFIFQYYREEENGRGNFPPRFSGLQFPNYSSELNVNALELDDSALYLCASSPVLRSSSYNEQFFGPGTRLTVL.

The V gene is TRBV7-2, the J gene TRBJ2-5; 8 nucleotides agree with TRBD2. The ends lost 8 bases at V and 2 bases at J; junction bases unmatched: 7. The CDR3 extends over 14 amino acids. Germline lookup yields CDR1 SGHTA and CDR2 FQGNSA. In DNA, the CDR3 is TGTGCCAGCTCCTTGAGCGGGAGACAAGAGACCCAGTACTTC. Amino acid sequence: CASSLSGRQETQYF.

CDR3 in DNA: TGTGCCTGCACTAGCGGGAGCCAAGAGACCCAGTACTTC. Its translation: CACTSGSQETQYF. The chain employs TRBV30 and TRBJ2-5; 11 nucleotides agree with TRBD2. The CDR3 has 13 residues. The germline V gene encodes CDR1 GTSNPN and CDR2 SVGIG (reference sequence). With 6 bases clipped from V and 1 base from J, the junction kept 1 base outside the gene matches.

The V call is TRBV30, the J call TRBJ1-1, with a possible D match to TRBD1 (6 bases). This CDR3 is built from 16 residues. V was pared by 0 bases and J by 5 bases, with 19 bases between. Germline CDR1 is GTSNPN and CDR2 is SVGIG (reference sequence). For the CDR3, the DNA is TGTGCCTGGAGTGTAGGGTGGGGCAGGGGACGAACTGAAGCTTTCTTT. It encodes CAWSVGWGRGRTEAFF. The full variable domain, with the rest looked up from reference TRBV30 and TRBJ1-1, is SQTIHQWPATLVQPVGSPLSLECTVEGTSNPNLYWYRQAAGRGLQLLFYSVGIGQISSEVPQNLSASRPQDRQFILSSKKLLLSDSGFYLCAWSVGWGRGRTEAFFGQGTRLTVV.